This T cell receptor beta chain came from a study of blood T cells in healthy people across ages. This clonotype occurred many times. CDR3 length equals 13 residues. Germline CDR1 is SQVTM and CDR2 is ANQGSEA. Between the trimmed V and J ends, which lost 2 bases and 0 bases, there was a span of 7 bases. The use of a sample-barcoded 5' primer and a J-beta primer mix characterized a second PCR of roughly 7 to 11 cycles. TCRdb redid the calling of the 5' RACE reads with MiXCR, one entry per CDR3 protein. In the table there are around 1.1 million distinct CDR3 sequences, roughly two fifths of which are singletons.

The sample was blood. The sequence came from a man in his late teens or twenties in good health. The chain recombines TRBV29-1 with TRBJ1-2, with D possibly TRBD1 on 5 matching bases. The CDR3 loop is CSVERGANYGYTF. The CDR3 DNA sequence: TGCAGCGTTGAACGGGGGGCTAACTATGGCTACACCTTC.